Each of the 16 T cell receptor beta chains below was sequenced from the same sample in a study of identical twins. TCRdb reprocessed the 5' RACE reads with MiXCR, giving one entry per CDR3 protein. The sample holds roughly 1,500,000 distinct CDR3 sequences, less than 40% seen once. The sample taken for sequencing was cord blood. These receptor sequences come from a newborn girl in good health.

This clonotype was found many times. This sequence joins TRBV5-1 and TRBJ2-3, with unresolved D. The germline CDR1 and CDR2 sequences are SGHRS and YFSETQ. The CDR3 extends over 17 amino acids. Trimming left V 0 bases short and J 0 bases short, with 14 bases between. The CDR3 coding sequence is TGCGCCAGCAGCTTGGCCCTCGACGCCGCTAGCACAGATACGCAGTATTTT. Protein: CASSLALDAASTDTQYF.

The rearrangement joins TRBV28 to TRBJ1-5; D not resolved. The CDR3 covers 12 residues. Per germline, CDR1 MDHEN and CDR2 SYDVKM. Trimming pared 7 bases from V and 2 bases from J, leaving 6 bases between. This chain's CDR3 is CASKGRNQPQHF. CDR3 DNA: TGTGCCAGCAAAGGCCGCAATCAGCCCCAGCATTTT.

This clonotype showed up just a few times. This chain connects TRBV28 to TRBJ2-3, with TRBD2 matching over 9 bases. CDR1 and CDR2 from the germline V gene are MDHEN and SYDVKM. The CDR3 loop spans 17 amino acids. Trimming took 8 bases from V and 7 from J; bases not matched to a gene: 19. The chain's CDR3 is CASATPSGIGAQYTQYF. The CDR3 nucleotides are TGTGCCAGCGCTACACCTAGCGGGATTGGGGCACAATATACGCAGTATTTT.

On this clonotype: At one of its ends the junction is not consistent with the germline gene, which may arise from a read error. The rearrangement uses TRBV6-1 and TRBJ1-2; no clear D. This CDR3 has 15 amino acids. Germline V gene sequence: CDR1 MNHNS, CDR2 SASEGT. This CDR3 is CASTEIPSSFYGYTF. CDR3 DNA sequence: TGTGCCAGCACTGAAATACCTTCTTCCTTCTATGGCTACACCTTC.

The chain combines TRBV4-2 with TRBJ2-5; maybe TRBD1 (6 bases). The CDR3 length is 15 residues. The germline V and J ends were trimmed by 4 bases and 0 bases, with 12 bases remaining between them. Germline lookup yields CDR1 LGHNA and CDR2 YNFKEQ. This chain's CDR3 is CASSPQGSDQETQYF. The CDR3 DNA follows: TGTGCCAGCAGCCCACAGGGAAGCGACCAAGAGACCCAGTACTTC.

A few counts support this clonotype. The CDR3: CASSSRAPETQYF. In DNA form, the CDR3 reads TGCGCCAGCAGCTCAAGGGCCCCGGAGACGCAGTATTTT. The chain carries TRBV5-1 and TRBJ2-3, with D unresolved. V lost 3 bases and J 9 bases, leaving 14 bases between the germline ends. The CDR3 extends over 13 amino acids. Germline V gene lookup returns CDR1 SGHRS and CDR2 YFSETQ.

This clonotype was found a few times. The genes are TRBV28 and TRBJ2-1; D is unresolved. The V end was cut by 6 bases, the J end by 6 bases, with 15 bases between. Germline values: CDR1 MDHEN, CDR2 SYDVKM. CDR3 size: 14 residues. In DNA, the CDR3 is TGTGCCAGCAGCCCCCCAGGCCTGGGCAATGAGCAGTTCTTC. It is translated as CASSPPGLGNEQFF.

This clonotype was detected only a few times. The genes are TRBV4-2 and TRBJ2-7; 10 bases fit TRBD1. Germline V CDR1 and CDR2: LGHNA, YNFKEQ. The CDR3 spans 15 residues. Trimming removed 6 bases from V and 2 bases from J; junction bases left unmatched: 7. The CDR3 is CASRIGTGATYEQYF. The CDR3 coding sequence is TGTGCCAGCAGAATCGGGACAGGGGCCACCTACGAGCAGTACTTC.

V and J are TRBV20-1 and TRBJ2-7; maybe TRBD2 (6 bases). Germline lookup yields CDR1 DFQATT and CDR2 SNEGSKA (reference sequence). Trimming pared 5 bases from V and 3 bases from J, leaving 20 bases between. The CDR3 consists of 15 residues. The CDR3 DNA sequence: TGCAGTGCTCTTCCGGGACTTTCCCTGGGCTACGAGCAGTACTTC. This codes for CSALPGLSLGYEQYF.

The table lists this clonotype with a few counts. The chain employs TRBV7-8 and TRBJ2-5; D not certain. Trimming cost V 4 bases and J 5 bases, with 14 bases left between them. CDR1 and CDR2 from the germline V gene are SGHVS and FQNEAQ. The CDR3 is 14 residues long. The CDR3 here is CASSSNEQRETQYF. CDR3 bases: TGTGCCAGCAGCTCAAATGAACAACGGGAGACCCAGTACTTC. Full variable domain (remainder filled in from reference TRBV7-8 and TRBJ2-5): GAGVSQSPRYKVAKRGQDVALRCDPISGHVSLFWYQQALGQGPEFLTYFQNEAQLDKSGLPSDRFFAERPEGSVSTLKIQRTQQEDSAVYLCASSSNEQRETQYFGPGTRLLVL.

This clonotype has just a few counts. V gene TRBV3-1 combines with J gene TRBJ2-1, with 12 positions matching TRBD2. The trim removed 2 bases at V and 8 bases at J, leaving 13 bases unmatched. CDR1 is LGHDT and CDR2 is YNNKEL in the germline V gene (reference sequence). This CDR3 has 18 amino acids. The chain's CDR3 is CASSQTSGGLLVSDEQFF. The CDR3 DNA reads TGTGCCAGCAGCCAAACTAGCGGGGGGCTCCTGGTTTCTGATGAGCAGTTCTTC.

This clonotype was observed a handful of times. This chain links TRBV12-3 or TRBV12-4 with TRBJ2-1; D is uncertain. TRBJ2-7 explains the end of the DNA better; the J call may be wrong. The CDR3 contains 13 residues. The CDR3 is CASSFPTHNEQYF. CDR3 coding DNA: TGTGCCAGCAGTTTCCCGACCCACAATGAGCAGTACTTC.

The V call is TRBV29-1, the J call TRBJ2-1; 10 bases map to TRBD1. The CDR3 has 13 amino acids. J gave up 6 bases and V 4 bases, and 3 bases lay outside the gene matches. CDR1 and CDR2 from the germline V gene are SQVTM and ANQGSEA. CDR3 nucleotides: TGCAGCGTTGCCTGGACAGGGGGCAATGAGCAGTTCTTC. Protein sequence: CSVAWTGGNEQFF.

With regard to this clonotype: Being one base from a much bigger clone, this may be a read error. This chain connects TRBV10-3 to TRBJ2-7, with no clear D. This CDR3 has 14 amino acids. The germline CDR1 and CDR2 sequences are ENHRY and SYGVKD. CDR3 amino acids: CAVSEAQVPYEQYF. CDR3 DNA: TGTGCCGTCAGTGAGGCGCAGGTTCCCTACGAGCAGTACTTC.

This clonotype was counted at least ten times. The chain combines TRBV11-2 with TRBJ1-2; D might be TRBD1 (5 bases). The CDR3 contains 13 residues. The V and J ends lost 3 bases and 4 bases respectively, with 9 bases between them. Germline V gene data show CDR1 as SGHAT and CDR2 as FQNNGV. The DNA of the CDR3 is TGTGCCAGCAGCTTCCCAGGGAGCTATGGCTACACCTTC. Translating it yields CASSFPGSYGYTF.

V is TRBV3-1 and J is TRBJ1-6; D not certain. V was shortened by 4 bases and J by 4 bases, with 14 bases between the two germline ends. The CDR3 contains 16 residues. Germline V CDR1 and CDR2: LGHDT, YNNKEL (reference sequence). CDR3 amino acids: CASSPTAALYNSPLHF. DNA for the CDR3: TGTGCCAGCAGCCCAACCGCGGCACTATATAATTCACCCCTCCACTTT.